These 23 T cell receptor beta chains came from one sample sequenced in a study of CD8 T cells in ankylosing spondylitis. Each CDR3 protein is one row after TCRdb ran MiXCR on the 5' RACE reads. The data show around 210,000 distinct CDR3 sequences, over 7% seen once. The sequenced sample consisted of blood, either unsorted or a sorted T cell fraction (not recorded which). The receptors were sampled from a female donor with ankylosing spondylitis or in good health (not recorded which).

In its sample, this clonotype was seen many times. This chain links TRBV7-9 with TRBJ1-2; D is uncertain. Germline CDR1 SEHNR, CDR2 FQNEAQ (reference sequence). Trimming took 2 bases from V and 2 from J, leaving 12 bases between them. The CDR3 totals 15 residues. DNA for the CDR3: TGTGCCAGCAGCTTATCGGCCAGTTCCAACTATGGCTACACCTTC. This sequence encodes CASSLSASSNYGYTF.

This clonotype was seen at least ten times. The V gene is TRBV4-1, the J gene TRBJ2-1; TRBD2 agrees at 10 bases. Germline values: CDR1 MGHRA, CDR2 YSYEKL. This CDR3 is 20 amino acids long. V dropped 2 bases and J dropped 0; count of bases not matched to a gene: 13. The CDR3 nucleotides read TGCGCCAGCAGCCAACTCGGGCTAGCGGGAGCTCGACCCTCCTACAATGAGCAGTTCTTC. Translating gives CASSQLGLAGARPSYNEQFF.

This clonotype was observed many times. The V and J genes are TRBV29-1 and TRBJ2-1, with D perhaps matching TRBD1 (6 bases). This CDR3 contains 13 residues. Germline loops: CDR1 SQVTM, CDR2 ANQGSEA. Trimming stripped 8 bases from V and 4 bases from J, with 15 bases between. This chain's CDR3 is CSSVPDRYNEQFF. As DNA, the CDR3 is TGCAGCTCGGTCCCGGACAGATACAATGAGCAGTTCTTC.

This clonotype was recorded at least ten times. The rearrangement joins TRBV12-3 or TRBV12-4 to TRBJ1-3; TRBD1 matches at 7 bases. Trimming took 7 bases from V and 0 from J; bases not matched to a gene: 9. The CDR3 is 16 amino acids. The CDR3 bases are TGTGCCAGCACCACGGGGACAGCCATCTCTGGAAACACCATATATTTT. It codes for CASTTGTAISGNTIYF.

This clonotype was picked up many times. This rearrangement joins TRBV20-1 to TRBJ2-1; possibly TRBD2 for D (5 bases). The CDR3 contains 15 residues. Trimming left V 0 bases short and J 9 bases short, with 18 bases between. Germline V gene sequence: CDR1 DFQATT, CDR2 SNEGSKA (reference sequence). In DNA form, the CDR3 reads TGCAGTGCTAGAGAAGCGGTGGCGCGCGCTGGTGAGCAGTTCTTC. It specifies CSAREAVARAGEQFF.

The genes are TRBV2 and TRBJ2-7; weak D call: TRBD2 (6 bases). Germline V lookup: CDR1 SNHLY, CDR2 FYNNEI. V lost 6 bases and J 1 base, leaving 16 bases between the germline ends. The CDR3 runs to 15 residues. CDR3: CASRWGVSPSYEQYF. The CDR3 bases are TGTGCCAGCAGATGGGGGGTTTCCCCTTCCTACGAGCAGTACTTC.

This clonotype was seen repeatedly, ten times or more. This chain joins TRBV20-1 and TRBJ2-3; D is uncertain. Germline CDR1 and CDR2: DFQATT and SNEGSKA (reference sequence). The V and J ends lost 8 bases and 0 bases respectively, with 12 bases between them. This CDR3 has 13 residues. In DNA form, the CDR3 reads TGCAGTCCCAGCCCCAGCAGCACAGATACGCAGTATTTT. Protein sequence: CSPSPSSTDTQYF.

This clonotype was observed a few times. The genes are TRBV7-2 and TRBJ2-7, with TRBD2 matching over 8 bases. Germline assignment: CDR1 SGHTA and CDR2 FQGNSA. Losses at the gene ends were 1 base for V and 3 bases for J; bases not matched to a gene: 5. The CDR3 extends over 15 amino acids. The CDR3 reads CASSLGAGGDYEQYF. CDR3 DNA sequence: TGTGCCAGCAGCTTAGGGGCGGGAGGTGACTACGAGCAGTACTTC.

This clonotype came up a few times. The chain uses TRBV3-1 and TRBJ2-2; possibly TRBD2 for D (5 bases). In germline, CDR1 is LGHDT, CDR2 YNNKEL (reference sequence). V was shortened by 4 bases and J by 4 bases, with 13 bases between the two germline ends. This CDR3 has 15 residues. DNA of the CDR3: TGTGCCAGCAGCCCCCTTAGCGTACCCACCGGGGAGCTGTTTTTT. This gives the protein CASSPLSVPTGELFF.

As regards this clonotype: The junction differs from germline at one of its ends, possibly a read error. V and J are TRBV9 and TRBJ2-2; TRBD1 matches at 8 bases. CDR3 size: 17 residues. The V gene's germline CDR1 is SGDLS and CDR2 YYNGEE. The CDR3 here is CAGSATGEDYDTGELFF. In DNA form, the CDR3 reads TGTGCCGGCAGCGCGACAGGGGAGGATTATGACACCGGGGAGCTGTTTTTT.

In its sample, this clonotype was seen many times. The rearrangement links TRBV20-1 to TRBJ2-5; D remains ambiguous. The V and J ends lost 3 bases and 5 bases respectively, with 16 bases between them. The germline CDR1 and CDR2 sequences are DFQATT and SNEGSKA (reference sequence). The CDR3 is made up of 14 amino acids. In DNA form, the CDR3 reads TGCAGTGCTAGTTCTGTGGGGATAGAGGAGACCCAGTACTTC. Translation gives CSASSVGIEETQYF.

There are a few counts of this clonotype. CDR3 coding DNA: TGTGCCAGCAGCTTAAACGGAGGGGGCTACAATGAGCAGTTCTTC. Residues: CASSLNGGGYNEQFF. The rearrangement joins TRBV7-2 to TRBJ2-1; TRBD1 or TRBD2 may be the D gene (6 bases each). The CDR3 is 15 residues long. Germline V lookup: CDR1 SGHTA, CDR2 FQGNSA. Trimming took off 2 bases at V and 3 bases at J, with 11 bases between the two ends.

Ten or more counts support this clonotype. J is TRBJ1-5 and V is TRBV20-1; 9 bases match TRBD1. Germline trimming cut 3 bases from V and 0 bases from J; bases unmatched to any gene: 6. This CDR3 region has 16 residues. The germline gives CDR1 DFQATT, CDR2 SNEGSKA (reference sequence). CDR3 DNA: TGCAGTGCTAGGGGGGGGACAGGGAGTAGCAATCAGCCCCAGCATTTT. It yields the protein CSARGGTGSSNQPQHF.

As to this clonotype: An end of the junction does not agree with germline; a read error may underlie this. The gene calls are TRBV3-1 and TRBJ1-5, with no clear D. Germline lookup yields CDR1 LGHDT and CDR2 YNNKEL (reference sequence). The CDR3 contains 13 residues. The CDR3 here is CTSSQGRNQPQHF. DNA for the CDR3: TGTACCAGCAGCCAAGGACGAAATCAGCCCCAGCATTTT.

This clonotype was observed many times. The chain has TRBV29-1 and TRBJ2-7, with D uncertain. Trimming took off 5 bases at V and 0 bases at J, with 14 bases between the two ends. The CDR3 consists of 14 residues. Germline V CDR1 and CDR2: SQVTM, ANQGSEA. CDR3 residues: CSVQRAASSYEQYF. The DNA for the CDR3 is TGCAGCGTTCAACGAGCTGCGAGCTCCTACGAGCAGTACTTC.

This clonotype was recorded many times. This sequence joins TRBV7-2 and TRBJ1-1, with 8 bases that match TRBD1. CDR3 length equals 14 residues. V shed 4 bases and J 5 bases; nucleotides not matched to a gene: 6. CDR1 is SGHTA, CDR2 FQGNSA, per germline. The CDR3, as DNA: TGTGCCAGCAGCTCAGGACAGGGTTGGACTGAAGCTTTCTTT. Amino acid sequence: CASSSGQGWTEAFF.

This rearrangement joins TRBV7-9 to TRBJ1-4; unclear D gene. Germline CDR1 and CDR2: SEHNR and FQNEAQ (reference sequence). The CDR3 loop spans 15 amino acids. V was pared by 3 bases and J by 3 bases, with 11 bases between. In DNA, the CDR3 is TGTGCCAGCAGCTTCGACCGTGCAGCTAATGAAAAACTGTTTTTT. This sequence encodes CASSFDRAANEKLFF.

This clonotype was counted many times. The chain is built from TRBV7-9 and TRBJ1-4, with D perhaps TRBD1 (6 bases). Trimming removed 2 bases at V and 7 bases at J, with 11 bases between. This CDR3 has 14 residues. Germline V gives CDR1 SEHNR, CDR2 FQNEAQ (reference sequence). The DNA of the CDR3 is TGTGCCAGCAGCTTAAGCCAGGGGATTGAAAAACTGTTTTTT. It is translated as CASSLSQGIEKLFF. The full variable domain, rest sourced from reference TRBV7-9 and TRBJ1-4, is DTGVSQNPRHKITKRGQNVTFRCDPISEHNRLYWYRQTLGQGPEFLTYFQNEAQLEKSRLLSDRFSAERPKGSFSTLEIQRTEQGDSAMYLCASSLSQGIEKLFFGSGTQLSVL.

This clonotype was picked up many times. The genes are TRBV29-1 and TRBJ1-4; no reliable D call. Trimming took off 8 bases at V and 6 bases at J, with 10 bases between the two ends. The CDR3 has 11 residues. Germline loops: CDR1 SQVTM, CDR2 ANQGSEA. Here the CDR3 reads CSLEADEKLFF. In DNA, the CDR3 is TGCAGCCTAGAGGCGGATGAAAAACTGTTTTTT.

This clonotype has more than one count but fewer than ten. This chain uses TRBV7-2 with TRBJ2-3; D call uncertain. The CDR3 contains 12 residues. Germline CDR1 SGHTA, CDR2 FQGNSA. V was clipped by 2 bases and J by 11 bases, with 11 bases between them. CDR3 sequence reads: CASSLSDLGQYF. DNA of the CDR3: TGTGCCAGCAGCTTATCGGACCTGGGGCAGTATTTT. The full variable domain, in which reference TRBV7-2 and TRBJ2-3 provide the parts outside the CDR3, is GAGVSQSPSNKVTEKGKDVELRCDPISGHTALYWYRQSLGQGLEFLIYFQGNSAPDKSGLPSDRFSAERTGGSVSTLTIQRTQQEDSAVYLCASSLSDLGQYFGPGTRLTVL.

This clonotype was seen at least ten times. The chain joins TRBV12-3 or TRBV12-4 to TRBJ2-1; 10 bases map to TRBD2. The CDR3 extends over 15 amino acids. V lost 6 bases and J lost 5; bases outside the gene matches: 7. DNA for the CDR3: TGTGCCAGCAGGGGGGCACTAGCGGGGAACAATGAGCAGTTCTTC. Amino acids: CASRGALAGNNEQFF.

This clonotype was counted at least ten times. The chain employs TRBV4-3 and TRBJ2-7; 11 positions match TRBD1. CDR3 length: 15 residues. With V trimmed by 3 bases and J by 4 bases, 5 bases remained unmatched. In germline, CDR1 is LGHNA, CDR2 YSLEER. DNA for the CDR3: TGCGCCAGCAGCCAGGGACAGGGGGGAGCTTACGAGCAGTACTTC. Protein sequence: CASSQGQGGAYEQYF.

The CDR3 region is CASQLKGGTGELFF. The CDR3 DNA follows: TGTGCCAGCCAGTTGAAGGGAGGTACCGGGGAGCTGTTTTTT. The J gene is TRBJ2-2, the V gene TRBV7-6; maybe TRBD2 (6 bases). V was shortened by 8 bases and J by 5 bases, with 15 bases between the two germline ends. The CDR3 has 14 amino acids. The germline CDR1 and CDR2 sequences are SGHVS and FNYEAQ.